The clone carrying this T cell receptor beta chain has more than one count but fewer than ten. Its antigen is unknown. TCRdb ran MiXCR on the 5' RACE reads and lists one entry per CDR3 protein. The table lists about 810,000 distinct CDR3 sequences, around an eighth of them singletons. This entry comes from a study of identical twins. Overall study results and limits: Cross-sectional statistics underpinned the conclusions; the same donors were not followed. Analyses of zero insertions could be partly confounded by invariant MAIT and iNKT cells.

CDR1 and CDR2 (germline): DFQATT, SNEGSKA (reference sequence). This CDR3 is 14 amino acids long. This sample was also put to use in a study of yellow fever vaccine responses in identical twins.

Sequenced material: PBMCs. The receptor was derived from a woman between 18 and 29 years old in good health. V usage is TRBV20-1 and J usage is TRBJ2-1; the match to TRBD2 covers 9 bases. This CDR3 is CSLGSGTSHNEQFF. The CDR3 DNA is TGCAGCTTGGGATCCGGGACTAGCCACAATGAGCAGTTCTTC.